Listed below are T cell receptor beta chains from one sample, sequenced in a study of T cells in Graves' hyperthyroidism and ophthalmopathy. TCRdb itself ran the multiplex PCR reads through MiXCR, one entry per CDR3 protein. The sample includes about 350,000 distinct CDR3 sequences, approximately 19% seen only once; the top ten take around 3.4%. Sequenced material: blood. The receptors here all came from a woman in her late teens or twenties with Graves' hyperthyroidism. Both conserved end residues are part of each CDR3. The D gene is left open where the match is weak. Clone size is stated in some rows and not others, as once, few, many or a class when expanded.

-,TRBJ1-2,TRBV5-5,few,TGTGCCAGCAGCTTGGGCCCCCCGGGGGGGTTCTATGGCTACACCTTC,CASSLGPPGGFYGYTF
TRBD1,TRBJ1-2,TRBV28,many,TGTGCCAGCAGCTCCGGGGGGAAGACGTGGACAGGGTTAATTTATGGCTACACCTTC,CASSSGGKTWTGLIYGYTF
TRBD2,TRBJ2-5,TRBV24-1,many,TGTGCCACCGGAAGCGGGGGGGAAGAGACCCAGTACTTC,CATGSGGEETQYF
TRBD1,TRBJ1-3,TRBV6-1,-,TGTGCCAGCAGTGAACGGACAGGCCACTTCTCTGGAAACACCATATATTTT,CASSERTGHFSGNTIYF
TRBD2,TRBJ2-5,TRBV20-1,many,TGCAGTGCCTCTTACACTAGCGGGGGCGGGGAGACCCAGTACTTC,CSASYTSGGGETQYF
TRBD1,TRBJ2-6,TRBV12-3/TRBV12-4,many,TGTGCCAGCAGAGGAGGGACAGGGGCTCCCGGGGCCAACGTCCTGACTTTC,CASRGGTGAPGANVLTF
TRBD2,TRBJ2-7,TRBV7-6,many,TGTGCCAGCAGCTTAGCCACTAGCGGTAACTACGAGCAGTACTTC,CASSLATSGNYEQYF
TRBD1,TRBJ2-7,TRBV19,many,TGTGCCAGTAGTTGGACAGGGGAGTCCTACGAGCAGTACTTC,CASSWTGESYEQYF
TRBD1,TRBJ1-3,TRBV28,many,TGTGCCAGCAGTTTATCCCTAGCAGGGGGCTCTGGAAACACCATATATTTT,CASSLSLAGGSGNTIYF
-,TRBJ1-1,TRBV12-3/TRBV12-4,-,TGTGCCAGCAGTTTGGGAAAGCCAGGGACCATGAACACTGAAGCTTTCTTT,CASSLGKPGTMNTEAFF
-,TRBJ1-6,TRBV28,many,TGTGCCAGCAGTTTTGTGGACAGTAATTCACCCCTCCACTTT,CASSFVDSNSPLHF
-,TRBJ2-7,TRBV28,many,TGTGCCAGCACAGGGGAGAGGTACGAGCAGTACTTC,CASTGERYEQYF
-,TRBJ2-7,TRBV3-1,-,TGTGCCAGCAGCCCCTCCGGGACCCTTATCTACGAGCAGTACTTC,CASSPSGTLIYEQYF
-,TRBJ2-4,TRBV4-2,few,TGTGCCAGCAGCCAAGAAACGGTGCTGGTCAAAAACATTCAGTACTTC,CASSQETVLVKNIQYF
-,TRBJ2-7,TRBV30,many,TGTGCCTGGCGGAGGAGCTCCTACGAGCAGTACTTC,CAWRRSSYEQYF
-,TRBJ1-2,TRBV5-5,many,TGTGCCAGCAGAGGGAAGGGCGCCTATGGCTACACCTTC,CASRGKGAYGYTF
-,TRBJ1-3,TRBV20-1,many,TGCAGTGCCCCGGGGAGAGCGGGAAACACCATATATTTT,CSAPGRAGNTIYF
-,TRBJ1-2,TRBV7-2,many,TGTGCCAGCAGCTTAGGACAGTTCCTCCCAGGCTACACCTTC,CASSLGQFLPGYTF
-,TRBJ1-2,TRBV4-1,many,TGCGCCAGCAGCCAAGAAACAGGATGGGACTATGGCTACACCTTC,CASSQETGWDYGYTF
TRBD1,TRBJ2-1,TRBV6-1,few,TGTGTCAGCAGTGAAGGGACAGGGGGCTACAATGAGCAGTTCTTC,CVSSEGTGGYNEQFF
TRBD1,TRBJ2-5,TRBV24-1,many,TGTGCCACCTCAGGGGGATATCAAGAGACCCAGTACTTC,CATSGGYQETQYF
-,TRBJ2-2,TRBV29-1,-,TGCAGCCTCCGGACAGCGAACACCGGGGAGCTGTTTTTT,CSLRTANTGELFF
-,TRBJ1-6,TRBV12-3/TRBV12-4,many,TGTGCCAGCACCTTGGGGGACAATTCACCCCTCCACTTT,CASTLGDNSPLHF
-,TRBJ2-7,TRBV29-1,many,TGCAGCGTTGTTGGCAGGGAATCCTACGAGCAGTACTTC,CSVVGRESYEQYF
-,TRBJ1-2,TRBV5-1,many,TGCGCCAGCAGCTTGGAAACTAAGGGGGATGTCGGAGGCTACACCTTC,CASSLETKGDVGGYTF
TRBD1,TRBJ1-5,TRBV7-9,many,TGTGCCAGCAGCTTAGGGCACAGGGGGTTTCATCAGCCCCAGCATTTT,CASSLGHRGFHQPQHF
-,TRBJ1-5,TRBV4-1,many,TGCGCCAGCAGCCAAGGCGCGGCCGGCGGGACCAAAAATTTT,CASSQGAAGGTKNF
TRBD1,TRBJ2-7,TRBV5-1,-,TGCGCCAGCAGCTTGGGGACAGGGGAATACGAGCAGTACTTC,CASSLGTGEYEQYF
-,TRBJ1-1,TRBV12-3/TRBV12-4,many,TGTGCCAGCAGTCTAGGGCCTAGAAACACTGAAGCTTTCTTT,CASSLGPRNTEAFF
-,TRBJ2-7,TRBV28,-,TGTGCCAGCAGTCTACTAGCTGACCCCTACGAGCAGTACTTC,CASSLLADPYEQYF
TRBD1,TRBJ2-7,TRBV5-6,many,TGTGCCAGCAGCTTGGCTCCGGGACAGGGGGGGTACGAGCAGTACTTC,CASSLAPGQGGYEQYF
TRBD1,TRBJ1-2,TRBV30,few,TGTGCCTGGAGTCTAGACAGGGGCAACTATGGCTACACCTTC,CAWSLDRGNYGYTF
-,TRBJ1-1,TRBV5-1,many,TGCGCCAGCAGCTTTAGTGAGGGCACTGAAGCTTTCTTT,CASSFSEGTEAFF
-,TRBJ2-7,TRBV6-1,many,TGTGCCAGCAGTGAAAGGTTTGGAAGGTTCGAGCAGTACTTC,CASSERFGRFEQYF
TRBD1,TRBJ1-1,TRBV6-1,many,TGTGCCAGCAGATGGACAGGGGGCACTGAAGCTTTCTTT,CASRWTGGTEAFF
-,TRBJ2-5,TRBV7-2,few,TGTGCCAGCAGCAACCCCTCCAAAGAGACCCAGTACTTC,CASSNPSKETQYF
-,TRBJ1-2,TRBV7-2,many,TGTGCCAGCACCGCGGGAGGTCCCCTAAGACGGGGCTACACCTTC,CASTAGGPLRRGYTF
TRBD1,TRBJ2-4,TRBV5-1,many,TGCGCCAGCAGCTTGGACAGGGGGTCGGAGTACTTC,CASSLDRGSEYF
-,TRBJ1-2,TRBV19,many,TGTGCCAGTAATTTTGTGGGGGAAGTTCGAGAAGCTAACTATGGCTACACCTTC,CASNFVGEVREANYGYTF
TRBD1,TRBJ1-5,TRBV2,-,TGTGCCAGCACCGGGGACAGGGGGCCCAATCAGCCCCAGCATTTT,CASTGDRGPNQPQHF
-,TRBJ1-2,TRBV7-9,many,TGTGCCAGCAGCCCTTCGGACAGCTATGGCTACACCTTC,CASSPSDSYGYTF
TRBD1,TRBJ1-2,TRBV11-1,many,TGTGCCAGCAGGACCGGGACAGGGGCTGGCTACACCTTC,CASRTGTGAGYTF
TRBD2,TRBJ2-5,TRBV11-1,-,TGTGCCAGCAACCTACTTGGGACTAGCGGGGGAGGGACCCAGTACTTC,CASNLLGTSGGGTQYF
-,TRBJ1-5,TRBV6-1,many,TGTGCCAGCAGGTCTGCCTCGAATAGCAATCAGCCCCAGCATTTT,CASRSASNSNQPQHF
-,TRBJ1-1,TRBV30,many,TGTGCCTGGATCCTAGCCGGGGCGAAGGGAGCTTTCTTT,CAWILAGAKGAFF
-,TRBJ1-1,TRBV6-5,-,TGTGCCAGCAGTTACTCGATAGGGAGTACTGATGCTTTCTTT,CASSYSIGSTDAFF
-,TRBJ2-7,TRBV5-8,once,TGTGCCAGCAGATTGGACCCACACTCCTACGAGCAGTACTTC,CASRLDPHSYEQYF